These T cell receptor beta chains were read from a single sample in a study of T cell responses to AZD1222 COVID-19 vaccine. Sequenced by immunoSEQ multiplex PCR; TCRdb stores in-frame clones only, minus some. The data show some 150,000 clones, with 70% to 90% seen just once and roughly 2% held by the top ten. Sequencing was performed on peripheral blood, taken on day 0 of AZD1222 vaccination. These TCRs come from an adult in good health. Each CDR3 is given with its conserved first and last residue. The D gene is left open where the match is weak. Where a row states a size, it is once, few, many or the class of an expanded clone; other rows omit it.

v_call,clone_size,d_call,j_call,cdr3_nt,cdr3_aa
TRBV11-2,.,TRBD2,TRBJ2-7,TGTGCCAGCAGCTTGGCCTCAAGCGGGAGGTTCGAGCAGTACTTC,CASSLASSGRFEQYF
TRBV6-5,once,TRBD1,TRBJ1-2,TGTGCCAGCAGTTACTCTGACAGGGGGTCGAGCGGCTACACCTTC,CASSYSDRGSSGYTF
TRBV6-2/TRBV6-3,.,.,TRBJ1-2,TGTGCCAGCAGTCGAGGGTTCGACGGCTACACCTTC,CASSRGFDGYTF
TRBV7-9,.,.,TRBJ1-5,TGTGCCAGCAGCCCGATGTCGGGACGGAGCAATCAGCCCCAGCATTTT,CASSPMSGRSNQPQHF
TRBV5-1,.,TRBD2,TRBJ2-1,TGCGCCAGCAGCTTGTCTAATAGCGGGAATTACAATGAGCAGTTCTTC,CASSLSNSGNYNEQFF
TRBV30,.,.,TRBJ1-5,TGTGCCTGGAGCTGCAGAGAAGGGCGAGGGAGCAATCAGCCCCAGCATTTT,CAWSCREGRGSNQPQHF
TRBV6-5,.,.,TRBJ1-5,TGTGCCAGCACCGAGGGGACCTTCAATCAGCCCCAGCATTTT,CASTEGTFNQPQHF
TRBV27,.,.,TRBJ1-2,TGTGCCAGCAGTCCAGATATCGGGACAACTCACTATGGCTACACCTTC,CASSPDIGTTHYGYTF
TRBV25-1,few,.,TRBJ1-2,TGTGCCAGCAGTGAATATCACGGAAACTATGGCTACACCTTC,CASSEYHGNYGYTF
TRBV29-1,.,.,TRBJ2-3,TGCAGCGTTGAAGATGGGGTTCTAGCAGATACGCAGTATTTT,CSVEDGVLADTQYF
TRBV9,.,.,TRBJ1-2,TGTGCCAGCAGCCGGGATCCGTATGGCTACACCTTC,CASSRDPYGYTF
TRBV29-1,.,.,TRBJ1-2,TGCAGCGTTGAAGATGGGGGCTTAAACTATGGCTACACCTTC,CSVEDGGLNYGYTF
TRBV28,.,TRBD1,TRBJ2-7,TGTGCCAGCAGTACGACCGGGACAGGGTCCCTCGAGCAGTACTTC,CASSTTGTGSLEQYF
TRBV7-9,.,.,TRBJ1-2,TGTGCCAGCAGCTTAGTGGTGGGGGATAGAACCAAGGTCTTC,CASSLVVGDRTKVF
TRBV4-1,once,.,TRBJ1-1,TGCGCCAGCAGCCAAGAGGCCTTGGGAACTGAAGCTTTCTTT,CASSQEALGTEAFF
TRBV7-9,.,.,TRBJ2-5,TGTGCCAGCAGCCGGGTTGGGGCGCAAGAGACCCAGTACTTC,CASSRVGAQETQYF
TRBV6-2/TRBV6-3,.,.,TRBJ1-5,TGTGCCAGCAGTTACCTGTGGCGGAACAATCAGCCCCAGCATTTT,CASSYLWRNNQPQHF
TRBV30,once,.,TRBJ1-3,TGTGCCTGGAGTGTCGGCTCTGGAAACACCATATATTTT,CAWSVGSGNTIYF
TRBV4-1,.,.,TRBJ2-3,TGCGCCAGCAGCTACGTAGCGGACCTCACAGATACGCAGTATTTT,CASSYVADLTDTQYF
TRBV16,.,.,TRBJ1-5,TGTGCCAGCAGCCACAAGATACCCTATAGCAATCAGCCCCAGCATTTT,CASSHKIPYSNQPQHF
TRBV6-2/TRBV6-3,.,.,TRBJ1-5,TGTGCCAGCAGTAAACCCCGACAATCTAGCAATCAGCCCCAGCATTTT,CASSKPRQSSNQPQHF
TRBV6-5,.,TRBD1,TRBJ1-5,TGTGCCAGCAGTAAGACAGGGTGGAAGAGCCAGCATTTT,CASSKTGWKSQHF
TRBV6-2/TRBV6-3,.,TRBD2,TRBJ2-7,TGTGCCAGCAGTTTCAGGGTAGCCAGCGGGAGGATTAACGAGCAGTACTTC,CASSFRVASGRINEQYF
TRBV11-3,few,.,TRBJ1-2,TGTGCCAGCAGCGAGGGACGGCCCTATGGCTACACCTTC,CASSEGRPYGYTF
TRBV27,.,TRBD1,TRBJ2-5,TGTGCCAGCAGTTTGGAGTCAGGGGGAGAGACCCAGTACTTC,CASSLESGGETQYF
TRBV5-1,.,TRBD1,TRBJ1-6,TGCGCCAGCAGCTTGGCCGGACAGGGGGTAAGTAGACCCCTCCACTTT,CASSLAGQGVSRPLHF
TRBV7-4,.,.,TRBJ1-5,TGTGCCAGCAGCTTAAGTCAGCCCCAGCATTTT,CASSLSQPQHF